Listed below are T cell receptor beta chains from one sample, sequenced in a study of blood T cell repertoires in COVID-19. Clones were read by immunoSEQ multiplex PCR, and TCRdb kept only the in-frame ones, dropping some. The sample contains some 300,000 clones, about 91% of which appear only once. The sample consisted of PBMCs or T cells enriched from blood (not recorded which). The receptors originated from a woman aged 40-49 years who had recovered from COVID-19. Both conserved end residues are part of each CDR3. Each record gives: clone size, V gene, J gene, D gene, CDR3 DNA, CDR3 protein. D genes are given only for firm matches. Some rows mark clone size as missing; the rest say once, few, many or name a class of expanded clone.

clone_size: -
v_call: TRBV21-1
j_call: TRBJ1-1
d_call: -
cdr3_nt: TGTGCCAGCAGCAAAGGGGGGGAGGTGAACACTGAAGCTTTCTTT
cdr3_aa: CASSKGGEVNTEAFF

clone_size: -
v_call: TRBV4-1
j_call: TRBJ2-3
d_call: -
cdr3_nt: TGCGCCAGCAGCCCCCTAGGAGTAGGTACGCAGTATTTT
cdr3_aa: CASSPLGVGTQYF

clone_size: -
v_call: TRBV30
j_call: TRBJ2-6
d_call: -
cdr3_nt: TGTGCCTGGAGTGTACGAGAAATTGGGGCCAACGTCCTGACTTTC
cdr3_aa: CAWSVREIGANVLTF

clone_size: -
v_call: TRBV7-8
j_call: TRBJ2-3
d_call: -
cdr3_nt: TGTGCCAGCAGTGAGGTGACAGATACGCAGTATTTT
cdr3_aa: CASSEVTDTQYF

clone_size: -
v_call: TRBV19
j_call: TRBJ2-7
d_call: -
cdr3_nt: TGTGCCAGTAGTACGACTAGTCCTTACGCCCTCTACGAGCAGTACTTC
cdr3_aa: CASSTTSPYALYEQYF

clone_size: -
v_call: TRBV29-1
j_call: TRBJ1-1
d_call: -
cdr3_nt: TGCAGCGTTGAAGGGATAGTCAGGGGAACTGAAGCTTTCTTT
cdr3_aa: CSVEGIVRGTEAFF

clone_size: -
v_call: TRBV29-1
j_call: TRBJ1-5
d_call: -
cdr3_nt: TGCAGCGTTGGAGGTTCTAGCAATCAGCCCCAGCATTTT
cdr3_aa: CSVGGSSNQPQHF

clone_size: -
v_call: TRBV7-2
j_call: TRBJ1-1
d_call: -
cdr3_nt: TGTGCCAGCAGCGCCTTAACAGCGGTGAACACTGAAGCTTTCTTT
cdr3_aa: CASSALTAVNTEAFF

clone_size: -
v_call: TRBV28
j_call: TRBJ2-7
d_call: TRBD2
cdr3_nt: TGTGCCAGCACCACGTTAGCGGGAGGCCCCTACGAGCAGTACTTC
cdr3_aa: CASTTLAGGPYEQYF

clone_size: -
v_call: TRBV29-1
j_call: TRBJ2-3
d_call: TRBD2
cdr3_nt: TGCAGCGTCAACGATGCGGGACTAGCTGCAGATACGCAGTATTTT
cdr3_aa: CSVNDAGLAADTQYF

clone_size: -
v_call: TRBV6-5
j_call: TRBJ2-5
d_call: TRBD1
cdr3_nt: TGTGCCAGCAGCAAGGACAGGGGGCAGCGGACCCAGTACTTC
cdr3_aa: CASSKDRGQRTQYF

clone_size: -
v_call: TRBV9
j_call: TRBJ1-2
d_call: -
cdr3_nt: TGTGCCAGCAGCGTGCGGACAGACCACTTTGGCTACACCTTC
cdr3_aa: CASSVRTDHFGYTF

clone_size: -
v_call: TRBV4-3
j_call: TRBJ2-2
d_call: -
cdr3_nt: TGCGCCAGCAGCCATATTAAGACAGGCGGTTTGGGCACCGGGGAGCTGTTTTTT
cdr3_aa: CASSHIKTGGLGTGELFF

clone_size: -
v_call: TRBV29-1
j_call: TRBJ2-7
d_call: TRBD1
cdr3_nt: TGCAGCGTTATAGAGACAGGGGAATTAACCTACGAGCAGTACTTC
cdr3_aa: CSVIETGELTYEQYF

clone_size: -
v_call: TRBV6-2/TRBV6-3
j_call: TRBJ1-1
d_call: -
cdr3_nt: TGTGCCAGCAGTTATGCGGGGTATCGGACTGAAGCTTTCTTT
cdr3_aa: CASSYAGYRTEAFF

clone_size: -
v_call: TRBV5-1
j_call: TRBJ2-5
d_call: -
cdr3_nt: TGCGCCAGCAATGGGGGGGAGACCCAGTACTTC
cdr3_aa: CASNGGETQYF

clone_size: -
v_call: TRBV2
j_call: TRBJ2-7
d_call: -
cdr3_nt: TGTGCCAGTAAACGAGGAGACGGGGCCTACGAGCAGTACTTC
cdr3_aa: CASKRGDGAYEQYF

clone_size: -
v_call: TRBV6-5
j_call: TRBJ1-6
d_call: -
cdr3_nt: TGTGCCACCTCGCAGGGGATGAATTCACCCCTCCACTTT
cdr3_aa: CATSQGMNSPLHF

clone_size: -
v_call: TRBV4-2
j_call: TRBJ2-5
d_call: TRBD1
cdr3_nt: TGTGCCAGCAGCGAGACAGGGACAGAGACCCAGTACTTC
cdr3_aa: CASSETGTETQYF

clone_size: -
v_call: TRBV11-2
j_call: TRBJ2-3
d_call: TRBD2
cdr3_nt: TGTGCCAGCAACTCGGGGGGTCGGGTCGATACGCAGTATTTT
cdr3_aa: CASNSGGRVDTQYF

clone_size: -
v_call: TRBV3-1/TRBV3-2
j_call: TRBJ1-4
d_call: -
cdr3_nt: TGTGCCAGCAGCCAAGATGGGAGTGAAAAACTGTTTTTT
cdr3_aa: CASSQDGSEKLFF

clone_size: -
v_call: TRBV28
j_call: TRBJ2-2
d_call: -
cdr3_nt: TGTGCCAGCAGTTCAACCGGGAGGAACACCGGGGAGCTGTTTTTT
cdr3_aa: CASSSTGRNTGELFF

clone_size: -
v_call: TRBV29-1
j_call: TRBJ2-7
d_call: TRBD2
cdr3_nt: TGCAGCGTTGCAGTGGCGGGAGGGTCCTACGAGCAGTACTTC
cdr3_aa: CSVAVAGGSYEQYF

clone_size: once
v_call: TRBV6-2/TRBV6-3
j_call: TRBJ2-7
d_call: -
cdr3_nt: TGTGCCAGCAGTTACTCGCCGGGAGACCCCTACGAGCAGTACTTC
cdr3_aa: CASSYSPGDPYEQYF

clone_size: -
v_call: TRBV7-2
j_call: TRBJ2-4
d_call: TRBD1
cdr3_nt: TGTGCCAGCAGCTTAGGTGGACAGGGGAACATTCAGTACTTC
cdr3_aa: CASSLGGQGNIQYF

clone_size: -
v_call: TRBV11-3
j_call: TRBJ2-4
d_call: -
cdr3_nt: TGTGCCAGCAGCGGGACTTCGGCGGACATTCAGTACTTC
cdr3_aa: CASSGTSADIQYF

clone_size: -
v_call: TRBV18
j_call: TRBJ1-3
d_call: -
cdr3_nt: TGTGCCAGCTCACCACCGCCACTCGCTGGAAACACCATATATTTT
cdr3_aa: CASSPPPLAGNTIYF

clone_size: -
v_call: TRBV30
j_call: TRBJ1-1
d_call: -
cdr3_nt: TGTGCTTGGGGGGGAGTTGAAGCTTTCTTT
cdr3_aa: CAWGGVEAFF

clone_size: -
v_call: TRBV24-1
j_call: TRBJ2-4
d_call: -
cdr3_nt: TGTGCCACCAGTGAACAGGGAACCAAAAACATTCAGTACTTC
cdr3_aa: CATSEQGTKNIQYF

clone_size: -
v_call: TRBV7-2
j_call: TRBJ2-7
d_call: -
cdr3_nt: TGTGCCAGCAGCTTAGGGGCGGGTTTCTACGAGCAGTACTTC
cdr3_aa: CASSLGAGFYEQYF

clone_size: -
v_call: TRBV5-4
j_call: TRBJ1-1
d_call: TRBD1
cdr3_nt: TGTGCCAGCAGCGCCGGGACAGTGAACACTGAAGCTTTCTTT
cdr3_aa: CASSAGTVNTEAFF

clone_size: -
v_call: TRBV25-1
j_call: TRBJ2-5
d_call: -
cdr3_nt: TGTGCCAGCAGTGAAAAAACAGATCAAGAGACCCAGTACTTC
cdr3_aa: CASSEKTDQETQYF

clone_size: -
v_call: TRBV14
j_call: TRBJ1-4
d_call: -
cdr3_nt: TGTGCCAGCAGCCATACAGGGTCCCCAACTAATGAAAAACTGTTTTTT
cdr3_aa: CASSHTGSPTNEKLFF

clone_size: -
v_call: TRBV2
j_call: TRBJ2-1
d_call: -
cdr3_nt: TGTGCCAGCAACTTCGGGGGATACAATGAGCAGTTCTTC
cdr3_aa: CASNFGGYNEQFF

clone_size: -
v_call: TRBV5-4
j_call: TRBJ2-7
d_call: TRBD1
cdr3_nt: TGTGCCAGCAGCAAAGGGACAGGGGAAGGTTTAATGGAGCAGTACTTC
cdr3_aa: CASSKGTGEGLMEQYF

clone_size: -
v_call: TRBV15
j_call: TRBJ2-3
d_call: TRBD1
cdr3_nt: TGTGCCACCAGCTGGGACAGGGGACGAGGTACAGATACGCAGTATTTT
cdr3_aa: CATSWDRGRGTDTQYF

clone_size: -
v_call: TRBV7-2
j_call: TRBJ2-2
d_call: -
cdr3_nt: TGTGCCAGCAGCCTCTCGAACACCGGGGAGCTGTTTTTT
cdr3_aa: CASSLSNTGELFF

clone_size: once
v_call: TRBV6-5
j_call: TRBJ1-1
d_call: TRBD1
cdr3_nt: TGTGCCAGCAGTCCGACAGGGACCAACACTGAAGCTTTCTTT
cdr3_aa: CASSPTGTNTEAFF

clone_size: few
v_call: TRBV7-2
j_call: TRBJ1-1
d_call: TRBD1
cdr3_nt: TGTGCCAGCCGACAGGGGAGTAAGAACACTGAAGCTTTCTTT
cdr3_aa: CASRQGSKNTEAFF

clone_size: -
v_call: TRBV5-4
j_call: TRBJ1-1
d_call: -
cdr3_nt: TGTGCCAGCAGCTTGTCACACATGAACACTGAAGCTTTCTTT
cdr3_aa: CASSLSHMNTEAFF

clone_size: -
v_call: TRBV9
j_call: TRBJ2-7
d_call: -
cdr3_nt: TGTGCCAGCAGCTACAGCAACAACGGCTACGAGCAGTACTTC
cdr3_aa: CASSYSNNGYEQYF

clone_size: -
v_call: TRBV12-3/TRBV12-4
j_call: TRBJ1-2
d_call: TRBD1
cdr3_nt: TGTGCCAGCAGTCGACAGGGGCACTATGGCTACACCTTC
cdr3_aa: CASSRQGHYGYTF